This is a list of T cell receptor beta chains from one sample in a study of cytotoxic CD8 clonotypes in ibrutinib-treated CLL. The assay was immunoSEQ multiplex PCR, and TCRdb's table has in-frame clones only and misses some. This sample has approximately 300,000 clones, with 70% to 80% found just once. The sequences come from PBMCs, collected before ibrutinib treatment. These receptors were taken from a human donor with chronic lymphocytic leukemia. The CDR3 runs from the conserved cysteine through the conserved F or W. A D gene is named only where the DNA matches it firmly. Size is stated for part of the rows, as once, few or many counts, or as a class when the clone is expanded.

>TRBJ2-5|NA|NA|TRBV10-3
CAISESGVGETQYF
TGTGCCATCAGTGAGAGTGGGGTCGGAGAGACCCAGTACTTC
>TRBJ2-1|NA|NA|TRBV4-3
CASSQGQHNEQFF
TGCGCCAGCAGCCAAGGACAGCACAATGAGCAGTTCTTC
>TRBJ1-2|NA|NA|TRBV5-4
CASSLARYPDGYTF
TGTGCCAGCAGCTTGGCCAGGTATCCGGATGGCTACACCTTC
>TRBJ1-2|NA|NA|TRBV7-2
CASISFQGVGGYTF
TGTGCCAGCATCTCGTTTCAGGGAGTAGGGGGCTACACCTTC
>TRBJ1-1|TRBD1|NA|TRBV30
CAWRKTGETEAFF
TGTGCCTGGAGAAAAACAGGGGAGACTGAAGCTTTCTTT
>TRBJ1-4|NA|NA|TRBV7-2
CASSLAIAPGQAEKLFF
TGTGCCAGCAGCTTAGCGATAGCCCCGGGACAAGCTGAAAAACTGTTTTTT
>TRBJ2-5|NA|NA|TRBV5-4
CASSLNGVETQYF
TGTGCCAGCAGCTTGAACGGGGTAGAGACCCAGTACTTC
>TRBJ2-7|TRBD2|once|TRBV28
CASSLYASGSSYEQYF
TGTGCCAGCAGTTTATACGCTAGCGGGAGCTCCTACGAGCAGTACTTC
>TRBJ2-5|NA|NA|TRBV7-6
CASSLRRNQETQYF
TGTGCCAGCAGCTTACGGCGGAACCAAGAGACCCAGTACTTC
>TRBJ1-1|NA|few|TRBV5-6
CASSSQGWGTEAFF
TGTGCCAGCAGCTCCCAGGGATGGGGCACTGAAGCTTTCTTT
>TRBJ1-2|TRBD1|NA|TRBV18
CASSPGPDRGNGYTF
TGTGCCAGCTCACCAGGTCCGGACAGGGGGAATGGCTACACCTTC
>TRBJ2-1|TRBD2|NA|TRBV14
CASSQYKTSGQYNEQFF
TGTGCCAGCAGCCAATATAAGACTAGCGGGCAATACAATGAGCAGTTCTTC
>TRBJ1-2|NA|NA|TRBV6-1
CASHRIGYGYTF
TGTGCCAGTCACCGAATAGGCTATGGCTACACCTTC
>TRBJ2-7|TRBD2|NA|TRBV4-1
CASSQVWTSGVYYEQYF
TGCGCCAGCAGCCAAGTTTGGACTAGCGGTGTGTACTACGAGCAGTACTTC
>TRBJ2-7|NA|NA|TRBV19
CASSRGAGVYEQYF
TGTGCCAGTAGCCGAGGGGCCGGAGTCTACGAGCAGTACTTC
>TRBJ2-1|NA|NA|TRBV6-5
CASSEDWGLYNEQFF
TGTGCCAGCAGCGAGGACTGGGGTTTGTACAATGAGCAGTTCTTC
>TRBJ1-5|NA|NA|TRBV7-8
CASSLGRTPSNQPQHF
TGTGCCAGCAGCTTAGGCAGGACACCTAGCAATCAGCCCCAGCATTTT
>TRBJ2-1|TRBD2|NA|TRBV19
CASTPLRGRAGGNEQFF
TGTGCCAGTACCCCTCTAAGGGGCCGGGCGGGAGGGAATGAGCAGTTCTTC
>TRBJ2-7|NA|NA|TRBV7-9
CASSLGSYEQYF
TGTGCCAGCAGCTTGGGCTCCTACGAGCAGTACTTC
>TRBJ1-5|NA|few|TRBV6-5
CASRSQPNQPQHF
TGTGCCAGCAGGTCTCAACCGAATCAGCCCCAGCATTTT
>TRBJ2-1|NA|NA|TRBV27
CASRRGGNEQFF
TGTGCCAGCAGGCGAGGAGGGAATGAGCAGTTCTTC
>TRBJ2-7|TRBD1|NA|TRBV5-1
CASSRGTGSYEQYF
TGCGCCAGCAGCCGGGGGACAGGGTCCTACGAGCAGTACTTC
>TRBJ2-3|TRBD2|NA|TRBV7-2
CASSLTIAGGTDTQYF
TGTGCCAGCAGCTTAACCATAGCGGGAGGTACAGATACGCAGTATTTT
>TRBJ2-1|NA|NA|TRBV14
CASSPKLGLSGGLTYNEQFF
TGTGCCAGCAGCCCCAAGCTTGGACTTAGCGGCGGGTTGACCTACAATGAGCAGTTCTTC
>TRBJ2-7|TRBD1|NA|TRBV25-1
CASSDSRTGNYEQYF
TGTGCCAGCAGTGATTCTCGGACAGGGAACTACGAGCAGTACTTC
>TRBJ1-3|NA|NA|TRBV6-1
CASSDDPSGNTIYF
TGTGCCAGCAGTGACGACCCCTCTGGAAACACCATATATTTT